A selection of T cell receptor beta chains follows, all from one sample in a study of T cell repertoires in cytomegalovirus infection. TCRdb processed the reads anew with MiXCR; each CDR3 protein has one entry. Of a few hundred thousand distinct CDR3 sequences listed, 40% are singletons. Their specific antigens are unknown. The sample consisted of cultured PBMCs, taken from culture after CMV antigen stimulation. Receptors originate from a human donor in good health (CMV status not recorded). Some clones in this sample may be carry-over from other donors' samples. Each CDR3 is given with its conserved first and last residue. The D gene is left open where the match is weak. A row's size may be missing; if present it is once, few, many or a size class.

clone size	J gene	CDR3 length	D gene	V gene	CDR3 DNA	CDR3 protein
NA	TRBJ2-7	13	TRBD2	TRBV7-2	TGTGCCAGCAGAGCGGGGGGCATCGGTGAGCAGTACTTC	CASRAGGIGEQYF
NA	TRBJ2-1	15	TRBD2	TRBV4-1	TGCGCCAGCAGTCGAGGACTAGCGGGGGGGGTTGAGCAGTTCTTC	CASSRGLAGGVEQFF
NA	TRBJ2-2	13	NA	TRBV19	TGTGCCAGTAAACAGGTGAACACCGGGGAGCTGTTTTTT	CASKQVNTGELFF
few	TRBJ2-2	15	TRBD2	TRBV24-1	TGTGCCACCAGTGATGGAGCGGGAGTTCCCGGGGAGCTGTTTTTT	CATSDGAGVPGELFF
NA	TRBJ2-4	16	NA	TRBV7-8	TGTGCCAGCAGCTTAGGAGCAGGGTGGGCCAAAAACATTCAGTACTTC	CASSLGAGWAKNIQYF
NA	TRBJ1-2	14	NA	TRBV2	TGTGCCAGCAGACGTGAAGAGGGTCGGGCGGGCTACACCTTC	CASRREEGRAGYTF
few	TRBJ2-2	15	NA	TRBV28	TGTGCCAGCAGTTTTAGGACAGCCCTCACCGGGGAGCTGTTTTTT	CASSFRTALTGELFF
few	TRBJ2-1	16	TRBD2	TRBV7-8	TGTGCCAGCAGCTTACATCGGACTAGCGGGAGAAATGAGCAGTTCTTC	CASSLHRTSGRNEQFF
NA	TRBJ1-5	14	NA	TRBV7-9	TGTGCCAGCAGCCAGCAGGGTACGAGTCAGCCCCAGCATTTT	CASSQQGTSQPQHF
NA	TRBJ2-1	14	TRBD1	TRBV7-2	TGTGCCAGCAGCTCCACAGGGGTATACAATGAGCAGTTCTTC	CASSSTGVYNEQFF
many	TRBJ2-1	13	NA	TRBV7-2	TGTGCCAGCAGCTGGAGTCCCTACAATGAGCAGTTCTTC	CASSWSPYNEQFF
NA	TRBJ1-3	16	TRBD1	TRBV5-6	TGTGCCAGCAGCTCCGCAGGGGGCGGCAGTGGAAACACCATATATTTT	CASSSAGGGSGNTIYF
few	TRBJ2-7	13	NA	TRBV7-2	TGTGCCAGCAGCCGGGACAACGAGGGCGAGCAGTACTTC	CASSRDNEGEQYF
NA	TRBJ2-1	15	TRBD2	TRBV12-5	TGTGCTAGTGGTTTGAGACTAGCGGTCCTCAATGAGCAGTTCTTC	CASGLRLAVLNEQFF
NA	TRBJ2-2	15	TRBD2	TRBV12-3/TRBV12-4	TGTGCCAGCAGTCCTAGCGGGAGGGGGACCGGGGAGCTGTTTTTT	CASSPSGRGTGELFF
few	TRBJ2-7	15	NA	TRBV7-2	TGTGCCAGCAGCTTACTTTATCTGGGTGCCTACGAGCAGTACTTC	CASSLLYLGAYEQYF